The present TCR beta chain was sequenced within a study of OX40 agonist ivuxolimab in advanced cancers. Germline CDR1 reads SGHAT; CDR2 reads FQDESV (reference sequence). CDR3 length equals 15 residues. With 3 bases removed from V and 6 bases from J, the gap between germline ends came to 18 bases. The study's findings and limits: The study found that CD8+ T cells averaged more expanded clones than CD4+. Dose levels from 0.1 to 3.0 mg/kg saw CD4+ and CD8+ blood T cells expand clonally by week 6.

The method was immunoSEQ multiplex PCR; TCRdb's version includes in-frame clones alone and lacks a portion of them. Among 45,000 to 60,000 clones listed, roughly 92% were seen once. A word on this clone: The antigen is not known.

The chain is built from TRBV11-1 and TRBJ2-7, with D unclear. Specimen: CD4+ or CD8+ T cells sorted from blood, collected in a trial of the OX40 agonist ivuxolimab. The source is an adult with an advanced solid tumor such as melanoma, head and neck, liver or kidney cancer. In nucleotides, the CDR3 is TGTGCCAGCAGCTTGGGCTCTTTTGGGTTACGCGAGCAGTACTTC. This sequence encodes CASSLGSFGLREQYF.